This T cell receptor (beta chain) was identified during a study of shared clonotypes between healthy human individuals. Study-wide results and limits: Apart from blood, nothing was sampled; tissue repertoires likely differ.

Germline V gene sequence: CDR1 LNHDA, CDR2 SQIVND (reference sequence). V was trimmed by 5 bases and J by 1 base, leaving 8 bases between them. The CDR3 sequence is 13 residues long. The assay ran at deep level. Loaded into unsorted PBMC replicate PCRs was roughly 320 ng DNA, approximately 33,000 T cell genomes. Here immunoSEQ multiplex PCR was the method, and the copy in TCRdb shows in-frame clones only, minus some. The table lists about half a million clones, about 74% of them singletons. Comments on this clone: Its target is not known.

Sequencing used PBMCs. The origin of this receptor is a middle-aged woman in good health. Some clones in this sample may be carry-over from other donors' samples. J is TRBJ1-1 and V is TRBV19; D gene unclear. The CDR3, as DNA: TGTGCCAGTAGTGTACTGGGGAACACTGAAGCTTTCTTT. Its protein is CASSVLGNTEAFF. The complete variable domain, with remaining parts taken from reference TRBV19 and TRBJ1-1, reads DGGITQSPKYLFRKEGQNVTLSCEQNLNHDAMYWYRQDPGQGLRLIYYSQIVNDFQKGDIAEGYSVSREKKESFPLTVTSAQKNPTAFYLCASSVLGNTEAFFGQGTRLTVV.